The 28 T cell receptor beta chains listed next were all sequenced from one sample in a study of T cell responses to AZD1222 COVID-19 vaccine (dated by TCRdb to the early 2020s). The label giving this sample's time point can be read as: baseline before first vaccination. The library was made by the immunoSEQ multiplex PCR assay. TCRdb's version of the immuneACCESS table is confined to in-frame rearrangements and falls short of the full clone set. An unresolved V gene accounts for under half of the shortfall where checked; the remainder is of unknown origin. The sample contains 60,000 to 70,000 clones, roughly 80% of them found a single time. The top ten clones comprise around 5% of the sample. Here the sequenced sample was peripheral blood, taken on day 0 of AZD1222 vaccination. The receptors derive from an adult in good health.

This chain connects TRBV2 to TRBJ1-5, with 8 positions matching TRBD1. The germline V gene has CDR1 SNHLY and CDR2 FYNNEI. Trimming at V came to 6 bases and at J to 2 bases, leaving 3 bases not matched to a gene. The CDR3 is 14 residues long. The CDR3, as DNA: TGTGCCAGCAGCGGACAGGGCGGCAATCAGCCCCAGCATTTT. Residues: CASSGQGGNQPQHF.

The rearrangement links TRBV6-4 to TRBJ1-2, with a tentative D call TRBD1 (6 bases). V lost 6 bases, J lost 7 bases, and 24 bases lay in between. The CDR3 loop spans 16 amino acids. Germline V lookup: CDR1 MRHNA, CDR2 SNTAGT. CDR3 in DNA: TGTGCCAGCAGCCCAGAACACGGGGGGCAGGGAGGTGGCTACACCTTC. Translated: CASSPEHGGQGGGYTF.

CDR3 sequence reads: CASRTGTGQPQHF. CDR3 DNA: TGCGCCAGCAGAACAGGGACGGGTCAGCCCCAGCATTTT. This chain links TRBV5-1 with TRBJ1-5; D is possibly TRBD1 (6 bases). The CDR3 contains 13 residues. Germline V lookup: CDR1 SGHRS, CDR2 YFSETQ. V was shortened by 5 bases and J by 6 bases, with 12 bases between the two germline ends.

There are a few counts of this clone. This chain uses TRBV5-1 with TRBJ2-3; 8 positions match TRBD2. This CDR3 region has 15 residues. V was pared by 0 bases and J by 2 bases, with 2 bases of the junction left unmatched. CDR1 SGHRS and CDR2 YFSETQ come from the germline V gene. For the CDR3, the DNA is TGCGCCAGCAGCTTGGCGCGGGGGGCCACAGATACGCAGTATTTT. Protein product: CASSLARGATDTQYF.

The chain links TRBV24-1 to TRBJ2-1; 7 bases fit TRBD1. The CDR3 has 17 amino acids. Germline V gene data show CDR1 as KGHDR and CDR2 as SFDVKD. The junction had 9 bases not matched to a gene; V was cut back by 4 bases and J by 1 base. The CDR3 protein is CATSDPRTGDSYNEQFF. The CDR3 nucleotides read TGTGCCACCAGTGACCCTAGGACAGGAGATTCCTACAATGAGCAGTTCTTC.

This sequence joins TRBV12-3 or TRBV12-4 and TRBJ2-1; D is unresolved. The CDR3 is 12 amino acids. Trimming removed 1 base from V and 5 bases from J, with 3 bases in between. The CDR3, as DNA: TGTGCCAGCAGTTTAGTACACAATGAGCAGTTCTTC. Translating gives CASSLVHNEQFF.

The V gene is TRBV4-3, the J gene TRBJ1-1; perhaps TRBD1 as D (6 bases). The CDR3 contains 16 residues. Germline V gene sequence: CDR1 LGHNA, CDR2 YSLEER. V gave up 4 bases and J gave up 1 base, with 16 bases separating them. The DNA of the CDR3 is TGCGCCAGCAGCCTGGGAAGTGGGACATCGAACACTGAAGCTTTCTTT. The encoded protein is CASSLGSGTSNTEAFF.

The rearrangement links TRBV9 to TRBJ2-6, with 9 bases that match TRBD2. The V and J ends lost 0 bases and 0 bases, in that order; junction bases with no gene match: 4. The CDR3 totals 18 residues. Germline values: CDR1 SGDLS, CDR2 YYNGEE. In DNA form, the CDR3 reads TGTGCCAGCAGCGTAGGTCTAGCGGGGAGCTCTGGGGCCAACGTCCTGACTTTC. Its translation: CASSVGLAGSSGANVLTF.

The chain joins TRBV10-1 to TRBJ1-5; possible D gene TRBD1, 6 bases. V dropped 0 bases and J dropped 5 bases, with 17 bases sitting between them. This CDR3 has 17 amino acids. Germline CDR1 is WNHNN and CDR2 is SYGVQD (reference sequence). The CDR3 spells CASSESDSPLGDQPQHF. The CDR3, as DNA: TGCGCCAGCAGTGAGTCGGACAGTCCCTTGGGGGATCAGCCCCAGCATTTT.

The gene calls are TRBV6-5 and TRBJ1-2; 7 nucleotides align to TRBD1. The CDR3 has 14 residues. Germline V gene data show CDR1 as MNHEY and CDR2 as SVGAGI. The junction had 16 bases not matched to a gene; V was cut back by 4 bases and J by 14 bases. CDR3 loop: CASSSNRDSPWETF. CDR3 nucleotide sequence: TGTGCCAGCAGTTCCAACCGGGACAGTCCCTGGGAGACCTTC.

A single count supports this clone. The chain joins TRBV11-2 to TRBJ1-1, with 7 bases lining up with TRBD1. CDR1 and CDR2 from the germline V gene are SGHAT and FQNNGV. The CDR3 covers 15 residues. The junction had 10 bases not matched to a gene; V was cut back by 1 base and J by 8 bases. The CDR3 region has the DNA TGTGCCAGCAGCTTAGCAGGGGGGAGAGGAGCGGAAGCTTTCTTT. Protein sequence: CASSLAGGRGAEAFF.

The chain carries TRBV5-1 and TRBJ1-1; maybe TRBD1 (5 bases). This CDR3 is built from 14 residues. CDR1 is SGHRS, CDR2 YFSETQ, per germline. V lost 6 bases, J lost 1 base, and 13 bases lay in between. Here the CDR3 reads CASTPGGTNTEAFF. In nucleotides, the CDR3 is TGCGCCAGCACCCCGGGGGGGACGAACACTGAAGCTTTCTTT.

The chain combines TRBV4-1 with TRBJ1-1; 7 nucleotides match TRBD1. Per germline, CDR1 MGHRA and CDR2 YSYEKL. Unmatched junction bases numbered 4, after V lost 3 bases and J lost 3 bases. The CDR3 totals 14 residues. The chain's CDR3 is CASSHPDRDTEAFF. CDR3 bases: TGCGCCAGCAGCCATCCCGACAGGGACACTGAAGCTTTCTTT.

This chain joins TRBV6-6 and TRBJ1-3; weak D call: TRBD1 (5 bases). Germline lookup yields CDR1 MNHNY and CDR2 SVGAGI (reference sequence). CDR3 length: 14 residues. V lost 5 bases and J 6 bases, leaving 14 bases between the germline ends. The CDR3, as DNA: TGTGCCAGCAGTGGGCGGGACCAACCAAACACCATATATTTT. Protein: CASSGRDQPNTIYF.

Within the sample, this clone is large. The chain couples TRBV21-1 to TRBJ1-2. TRBV21-1 is classified as a pseudogene. CDR3 length equals 15 residues. The CDR3 DNA is TGTGCCAGCAGTCGTCCCGAGGCGGGCAGGGCGGGCTACACCTTC. Translation: CASSRPEAGRAGYTF.

V usage is TRBV19 and J usage is TRBJ1-1; D remains ambiguous. Trimming removed 1 base from V and 0 bases from J, with 3 bases in between. Germline V gives CDR1 LNHDA, CDR2 SQIVND (reference sequence). The CDR3 runs 13 residues. CDR3 sequence reads: CASSIAMNTEAFF. The CDR3, as DNA: TGTGCCAGTAGTATAGCAATGAACACTGAAGCTTTCTTT. The complete variable domain, with remaining parts taken from reference TRBV19 and TRBJ1-1, reads DGGITQSPKYLFRKEGQNVTLSCEQNLNHDAMYWYRQDPGQGLRLIYYSQIVNDFQKGDIAEGYSVSREKKESFPLTVTSAQKNPTAFYLCASSIAMNTEAFFGQGTRLTVV.

The V gene is TRBV29-1, the J gene TRBJ2-7; 8 bases are shared with TRBD1. V gave up 4 bases and J gave up 0 bases; unmatched junction bases: 8. The CDR3 runs to 15 residues. From germline, CDR1 is SQVTM and CDR2 ANQGSEA. The chain's CDR3 is CSVGYRTGISYEQYF. CDR3 DNA sequence: TGCAGCGTTGGATATAGGACAGGGATCTCCTACGAGCAGTACTTC.

V and J are TRBV4-1 and TRBJ1-5; a weak D match, TRBD1 (5 bases). Germline-derived CDR1 and CDR2 are MGHRA and YSYEKL. The CDR3 runs to 16 residues. Trimming cost V 0 bases and J 2 bases, with 11 bases left between them. CDR3 bases: TGCGCCAGCAGCCAAGATGGGGGAATCGGCAATCAGCCCCAGCATTTT. It encodes CASSQDGGIGNQPQHF.

This rearrangement joins TRBV4-1 to TRBJ2-5, with TRBD1 as a possible D gene (5 bases). There are 13 residues in the CDR3. Germline V lookup: CDR1 MGHRA, CDR2 YSYEKL. The V end lost 4 bases, the J end lost 4 bases, and 10 bases lay between the germline ends. CDR3 residues: CASSPQVRETQYF. DNA of the CDR3: TGCGCCAGCAGCCCACAGGTCCGAGAGACCCAGTACTTC.

This sequence joins TRBV25-1 and TRBJ2-7; D perhaps matches TRBD2 (5 bases). Germline CDR1 MGHDK, CDR2 SYGVNS. With 6 bases removed from V and 3 bases from J, the gap between germline ends came to 6 bases. CDR3 length equals 11 residues. The DNA for the CDR3 is TGTGCCAGCAGCGACTACTACGAGCAGTACTTC. Protein sequence: CASSDYYEQYF.

The CDR3 sequence: CASSSEYLEQYF. For the CDR3, the DNA is TGTGCCAGCAGCTCGGAATACTTAGAGCAGTACTTC. The V gene is TRBV5-5, the J gene TRBJ2-7, with D unresolved. Germline assignment: CDR1 SGHKS and CDR2 YYEKEE (reference sequence). The CDR3 contains 12 residues. The V gene lost 3 bases and the J gene lost 7 bases, with 11 bases spanning the gap.

The rearrangement joins TRBV6-5 to TRBJ2-7; D may be TRBD1 (5 bases). The CDR3 runs to 12 residues. V was pared by 5 bases and J by 5 bases, with 10 bases between. CDR1 and CDR2 from the germline V gene are MNHEY and SVGAGI. The CDR3 coding sequence is TGTGCCAGCAGTCCATTGGGGCACGAGCAGTACTTC. It encodes CASSPLGHEQYF.

This sequence joins TRBV7-9 and TRBJ2-7, with D possibly being TRBD1 (5 bases). Deletions cut 3 bases from V and 2 bases from J, with 14 bases between. CDR1 SEHNR and CDR2 FQNEAQ come from the germline V gene (reference sequence). The CDR3 runs 15 residues. The CDR3 DNA reads TGTGCCAGCAGCTTTCCCGGCGGACACCCCTACGAGCAGTACTTC. Its translation is CASSFPGGHPYEQYF.

The genes are TRBV9 and TRBJ2-1; 13 bases agree with TRBD2. CDR3 length: 16 residues. The J segment lost 5 bases and the V segment lost 0 bases, leaving 2 bases of the junction unmatched. Germline V gives CDR1 SGDLS, CDR2 YYNGEE. CDR3 in amino acids: CASSVEGTSGDNEQFF. The CDR3 nucleotides are TGTGCCAGCAGCGTAGAGGGGACTAGCGGGGACAATGAGCAGTTCTTC.

V usage is TRBV19 and J usage is TRBJ2-3, with D unclear. V lost 1 base and J 5 bases, leaving 4 bases between the germline ends. CDR1 and CDR2 from the germline V gene are LNHDA and SQIVND (reference sequence). The CDR3 length is 12 residues. Here the CDR3 DNA reads TGTGCCAGTAGTATAGTGGGAGATACGCAGTATTTT. Protein sequence: CASSIVGDTQYF.

This chain uses TRBV4-1 with TRBJ1-4, with 7 bases fitting TRBD1. Germline trimming cut 3 bases from V and 7 bases from J; bases unmatched to any gene: 5. This CDR3 contains 14 residues. Germline V lookup: CDR1 MGHRA, CDR2 YSYEKL. For the CDR3, the DNA is TGCGCCAGCAGCCAGACAGGGTTGGGTGAAAAACTGTTTTTT. As protein: CASSQTGLGEKLFF.

DNA for the CDR3: TGTGCCAGCAGTCGGGGGCGGCTGCAAGAGACCCAGTACTTC. Protein product: CASSRGRLQETQYF. This chain uses TRBV6-5 with TRBJ2-5; D may correspond to TRBD1 or TRBD2 (6 bases each). Germline values: CDR1 MNHEY, CDR2 SVGAGI. Deletions cut 5 bases from V and 2 bases from J, with 12 bases between. The CDR3 has 14 amino acids.

The V and J genes are TRBV30 and TRBJ1-1; D gene uncertain. The germline CDR1 and CDR2 sequences are GTSNPN and SVGIG (reference sequence). The CDR3 has 12 residues. The germline V and J ends were trimmed by 2 bases and 7 bases, with 11 bases remaining between them. The CDR3, as DNA: TGTGCCTGGAGTCCGGAAGGAGGTGAAGCTTTCTTT. It codes for CAWSPEGGEAFF. Filled out from reference TRBV30 and TRBJ1-1, the complete variable domain reads SQTIHQWPATLVQPVGSPLSLECTVEGTSNPNLYWYRQAAGRGLQLLFYSVGIGQISSEVPQNLSASRPQDRQFILSSKKLLLSDSGFYLCAWSPEGGEAFFGQGTRLTVV.